Reported below is one T cell receptor (beta chain). The PCR employed 60 Vbeta primers together with 13 Jbeta primers. TCRdb keeps only in-frame clones here, not all; method: immunoSEQ multiplex PCR. The sample carries a few hundred thousand clones, around 80% recorded once. The data were taken from a study of cytomegalovirus exposure and HLA in healthy donors. V was shortened by 6 bases and J by 7 bases, with 24 bases between the two germline ends. The CDR3 consists of 17 residues. Germline loops: CDR1 MNHEY, CDR2 SMNVEV (reference sequence). This chain connects TRBV27 to TRBJ1-4; weak D call: TRBD1 (6 bases). This TCR was sampled from a woman between 35 and 50 years old in good health and CMV-seronegative. Sample: PBMCs. In DNA form, the CDR3 reads TGTGCCAGCAGCCATACCTACGACAGGACCTATTCTGAAAAACTGTTTTTT. It encodes CASSHTYDRTYSEKLFF.